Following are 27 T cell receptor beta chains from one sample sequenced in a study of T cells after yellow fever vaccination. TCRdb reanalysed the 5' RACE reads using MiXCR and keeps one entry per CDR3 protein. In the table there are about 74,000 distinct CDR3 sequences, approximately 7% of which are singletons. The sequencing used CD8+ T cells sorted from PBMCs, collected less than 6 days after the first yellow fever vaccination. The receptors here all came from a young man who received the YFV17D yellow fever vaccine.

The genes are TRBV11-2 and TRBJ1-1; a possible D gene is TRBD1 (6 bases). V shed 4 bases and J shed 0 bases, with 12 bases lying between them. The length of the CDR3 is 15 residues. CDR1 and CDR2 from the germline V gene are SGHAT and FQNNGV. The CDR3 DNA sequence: TGTGCCAGCAGCTACGGGGGCGGATTGAACACTGAAGCTTTCTTT. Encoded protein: CASSYGGGLNTEAFF.

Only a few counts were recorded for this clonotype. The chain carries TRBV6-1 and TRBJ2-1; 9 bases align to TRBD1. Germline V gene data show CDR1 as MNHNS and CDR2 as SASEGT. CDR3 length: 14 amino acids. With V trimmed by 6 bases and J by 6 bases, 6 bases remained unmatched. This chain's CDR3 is CASRTGTGTNEQFF. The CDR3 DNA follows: TGTGCCAGCAGAACCGGGACAGGGACCAATGAGCAGTTCTTC.

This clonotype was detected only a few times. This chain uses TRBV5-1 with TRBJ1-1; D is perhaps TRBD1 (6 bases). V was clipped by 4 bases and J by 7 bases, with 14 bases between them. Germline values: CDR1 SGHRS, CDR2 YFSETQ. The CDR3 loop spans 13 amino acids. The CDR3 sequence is CASSGVDRNEAFF. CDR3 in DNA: TGCGCCAGCAGCGGGGTGGACAGAAATGAAGCTTTCTTT.

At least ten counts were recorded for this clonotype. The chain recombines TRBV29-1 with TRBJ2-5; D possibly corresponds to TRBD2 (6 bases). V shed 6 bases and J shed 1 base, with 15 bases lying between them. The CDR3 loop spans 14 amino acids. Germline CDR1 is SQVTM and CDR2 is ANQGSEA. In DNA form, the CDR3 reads TGCAGCGTGATGGAGGGAGCGGGCCAAGAGACCCAGTACTTC. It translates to CSVMEGAGQETQYF.

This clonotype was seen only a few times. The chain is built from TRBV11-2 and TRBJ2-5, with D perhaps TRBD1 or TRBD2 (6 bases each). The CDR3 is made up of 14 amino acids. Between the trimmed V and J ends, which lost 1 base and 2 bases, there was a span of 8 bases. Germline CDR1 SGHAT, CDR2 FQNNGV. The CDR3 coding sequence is TGTGCCAGCAGCTTAGTAGGGGGGCAAGAGACCCAGTACTTC. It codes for CASSLVGGQETQYF.

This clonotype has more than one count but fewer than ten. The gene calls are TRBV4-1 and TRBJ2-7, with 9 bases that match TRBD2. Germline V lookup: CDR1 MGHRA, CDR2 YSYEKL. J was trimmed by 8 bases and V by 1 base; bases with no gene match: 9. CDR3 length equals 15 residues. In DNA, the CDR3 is TGCGCCAGCAGCCAAGGAGGTCGGCTAGCGGGACAGCAGTACTTC. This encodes CASSQGGRLAGQQYF.

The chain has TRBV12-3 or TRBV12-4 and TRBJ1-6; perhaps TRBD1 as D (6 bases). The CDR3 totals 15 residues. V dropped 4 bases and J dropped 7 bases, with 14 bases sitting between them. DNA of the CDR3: TGTGCCAGCAGTTGGGGGGCCGTAGACAATTCACCCCTCCACTTT. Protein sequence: CASSWGAVDNSPLHF.

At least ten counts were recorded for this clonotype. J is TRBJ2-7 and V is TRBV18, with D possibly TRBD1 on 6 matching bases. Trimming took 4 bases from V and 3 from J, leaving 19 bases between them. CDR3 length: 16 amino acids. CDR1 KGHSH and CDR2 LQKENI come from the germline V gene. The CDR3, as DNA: TGTGCCAGCTCACGGACGGGTTGGGACACCGACTACGAGCAGTACTTC. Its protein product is CASSRTGWDTDYEQYF. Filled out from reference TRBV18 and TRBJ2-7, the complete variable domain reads NAGVMQNPRHLVRRRGQEARLRCSPMKGHSHVYWYRQLPEEGLKFMVYLQKENIIDESGMPKERFSAEFPKEGPSILRIQQVVRGDSAAYFCASSRTGWDTDYEQYFGPGTRLTVT.

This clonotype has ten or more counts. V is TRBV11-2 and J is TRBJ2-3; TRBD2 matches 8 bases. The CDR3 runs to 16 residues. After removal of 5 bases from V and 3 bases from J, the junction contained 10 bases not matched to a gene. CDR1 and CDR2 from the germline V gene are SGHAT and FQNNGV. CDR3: CASSISGGGQTDTQYF. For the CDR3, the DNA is TGTGCCAGCAGCATCTCCGGGGGGGGCCAGACAGATACGCAGTATTTT.

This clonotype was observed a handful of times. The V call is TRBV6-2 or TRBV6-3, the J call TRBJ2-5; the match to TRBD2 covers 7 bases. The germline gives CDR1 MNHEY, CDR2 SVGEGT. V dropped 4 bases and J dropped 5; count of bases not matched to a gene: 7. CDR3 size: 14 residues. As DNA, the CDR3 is TGTGCCAGCAGTTCCAGTGGGGGGGACGAGACCCAGTACTTC. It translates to CASSSSGGDETQYF.

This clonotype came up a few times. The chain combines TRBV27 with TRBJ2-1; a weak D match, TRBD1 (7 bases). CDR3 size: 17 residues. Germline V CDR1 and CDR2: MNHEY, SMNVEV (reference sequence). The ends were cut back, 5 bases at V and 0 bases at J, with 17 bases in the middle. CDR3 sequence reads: CASSRRGALSSYNEQFF. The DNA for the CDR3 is TGTGCCAGCAGTCGCAGGGGGGCTTTAAGCTCCTACAATGAGCAGTTCTTC.

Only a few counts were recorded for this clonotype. The CDR3, as DNA: TGTGCCAGCAGCTTAGTCCCGGGGAACACTGAAGCTTTCTTT. This codes for CASSLVPGNTEAFF. The chain carries TRBV13 and TRBJ1-1, with D unresolved. Germline CDR1 reads PRHDT; CDR2 reads FYEKMQ (reference sequence). V lost 1 base and J 1 base, leaving 7 bases between the germline ends. The CDR3 spans 14 residues.

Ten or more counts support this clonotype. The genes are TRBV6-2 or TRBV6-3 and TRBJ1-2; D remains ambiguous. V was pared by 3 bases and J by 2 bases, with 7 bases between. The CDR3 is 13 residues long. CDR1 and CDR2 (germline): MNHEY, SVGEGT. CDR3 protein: CASSYPGNYGYTF. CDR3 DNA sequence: TGTGCCAGCAGTTATCCGGGGAACTATGGCTACACCTTC.

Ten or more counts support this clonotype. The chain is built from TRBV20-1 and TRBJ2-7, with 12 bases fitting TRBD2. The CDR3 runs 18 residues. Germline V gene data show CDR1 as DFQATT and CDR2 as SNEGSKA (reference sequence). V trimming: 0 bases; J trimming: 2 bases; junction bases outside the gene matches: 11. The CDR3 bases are TGCAGTGCTAGAGATCTTAAGCCTAGCGGGGGGGCCCCCTACGAGCAGTACTTC. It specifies CSARDLKPSGGAPYEQYF.

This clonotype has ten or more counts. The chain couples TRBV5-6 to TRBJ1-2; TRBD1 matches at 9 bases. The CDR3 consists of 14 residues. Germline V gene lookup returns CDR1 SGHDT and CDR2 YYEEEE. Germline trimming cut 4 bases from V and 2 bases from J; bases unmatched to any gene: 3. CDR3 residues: CASSGQGQNYGYTF. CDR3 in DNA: TGTGCCAGCAGCGGACAGGGGCAGAACTATGGCTACACCTTC.

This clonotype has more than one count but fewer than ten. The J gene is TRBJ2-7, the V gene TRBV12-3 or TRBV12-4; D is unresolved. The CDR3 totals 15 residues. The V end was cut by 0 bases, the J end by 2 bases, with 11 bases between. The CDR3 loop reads CASSLAAGPTYEQYF. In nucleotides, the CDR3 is TGTGCCAGCAGTTTAGCCGCCGGACCTACCTACGAGCAGTACTTC.

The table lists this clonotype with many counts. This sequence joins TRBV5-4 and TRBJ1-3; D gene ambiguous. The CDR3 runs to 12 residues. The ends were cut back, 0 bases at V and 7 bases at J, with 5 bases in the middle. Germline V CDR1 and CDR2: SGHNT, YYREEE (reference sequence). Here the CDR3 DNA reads TGTGCCAGCAGCTTGGGGACCAACACCATATATTTT. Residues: CASSLGTNTIYF.

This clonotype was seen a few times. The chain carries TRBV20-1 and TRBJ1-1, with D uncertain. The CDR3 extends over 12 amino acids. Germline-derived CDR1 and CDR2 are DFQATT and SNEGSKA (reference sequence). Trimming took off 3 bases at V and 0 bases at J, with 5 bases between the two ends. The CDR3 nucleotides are TGCAGTGCTAGGGTTTTGAACACTGAAGCTTTCTTT. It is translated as CSARVLNTEAFF.

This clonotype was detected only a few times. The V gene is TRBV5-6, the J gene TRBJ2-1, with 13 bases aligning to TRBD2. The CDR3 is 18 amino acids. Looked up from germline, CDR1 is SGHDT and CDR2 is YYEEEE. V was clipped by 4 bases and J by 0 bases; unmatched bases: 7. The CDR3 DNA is TGTGCCAGCAGCCAAGGACTAGCGGGGGCAAGCTCCTACAATGAGCAGTTCTTC. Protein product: CASSQGLAGASSYNEQFF. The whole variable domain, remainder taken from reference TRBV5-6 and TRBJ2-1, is DAGVTQSPTHLIKTRGQQVTLRCSPKSGHDTVSWYQQALGQGPQFIFQYYEEEERQRGNFPDRFSGHQFPNYSSELNVNALLLGDSALYLCASSQGLAGASSYNEQFFGPGTRLTVL.

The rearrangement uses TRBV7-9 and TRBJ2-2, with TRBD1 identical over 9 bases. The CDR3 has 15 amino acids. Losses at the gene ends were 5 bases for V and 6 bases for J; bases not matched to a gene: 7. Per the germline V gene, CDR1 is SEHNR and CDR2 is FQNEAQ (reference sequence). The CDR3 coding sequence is TGTGCCAGCAGCCGTACAGGGGGCGCAGCCGGGGAGCTGTTTTTT. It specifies CASSRTGGAAGELFF.

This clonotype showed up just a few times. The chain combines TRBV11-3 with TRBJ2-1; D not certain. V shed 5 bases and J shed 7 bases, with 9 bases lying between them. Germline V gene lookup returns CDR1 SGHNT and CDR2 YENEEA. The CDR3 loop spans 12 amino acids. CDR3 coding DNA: TGTGCCAGCAGCGGAGAAGTGAATGAGCAGTTCTTC. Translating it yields CASSGEVNEQFF. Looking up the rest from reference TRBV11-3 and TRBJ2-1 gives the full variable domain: EAGVVQSPRYKIIEKKQPVAFWCNPISGHNTLYWYLQNLGQGPELLIRYENEEAVDDSQLPKDRFSAERLKGVDSTLKIQPAELGDSAVYLCASSGEVNEQFFGPGTRLTVL.

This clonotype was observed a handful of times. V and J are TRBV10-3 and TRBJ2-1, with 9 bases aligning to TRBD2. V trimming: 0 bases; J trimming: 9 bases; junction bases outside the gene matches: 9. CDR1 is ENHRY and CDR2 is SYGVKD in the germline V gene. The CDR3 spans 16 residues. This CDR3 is CAISESGRGGRGEQFF. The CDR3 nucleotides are TGTGCCATCAGTGAGTCCGGGCGGGGGGGCCGTGGTGAGCAGTTCTTC.

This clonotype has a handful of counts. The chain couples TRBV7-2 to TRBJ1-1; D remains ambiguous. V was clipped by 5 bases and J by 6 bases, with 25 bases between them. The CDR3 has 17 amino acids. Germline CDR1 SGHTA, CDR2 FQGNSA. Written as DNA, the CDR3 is TGTGCCAGCAGCCTCTCATACAGCCAGCCTGGGATCTCTGAAGCTTTCTTT. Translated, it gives CASSLSYSQPGISEAFF.

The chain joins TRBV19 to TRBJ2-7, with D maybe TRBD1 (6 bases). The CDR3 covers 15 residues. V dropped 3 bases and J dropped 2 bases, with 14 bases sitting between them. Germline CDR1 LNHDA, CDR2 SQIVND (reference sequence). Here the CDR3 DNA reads TGTGCCAGTAGTATCTATACAGGGTACACCTACGAGCAGTACTTC. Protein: CASSIYTGYTYEQYF.

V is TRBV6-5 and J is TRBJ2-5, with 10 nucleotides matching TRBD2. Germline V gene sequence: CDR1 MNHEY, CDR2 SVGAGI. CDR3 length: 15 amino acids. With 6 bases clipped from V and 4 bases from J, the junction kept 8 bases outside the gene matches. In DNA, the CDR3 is TGTGCCAGCAGACCGAGCGGGGGGGGTGGAGAGACCCAGTACTTC. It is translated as CASRPSGGGGETQYF.

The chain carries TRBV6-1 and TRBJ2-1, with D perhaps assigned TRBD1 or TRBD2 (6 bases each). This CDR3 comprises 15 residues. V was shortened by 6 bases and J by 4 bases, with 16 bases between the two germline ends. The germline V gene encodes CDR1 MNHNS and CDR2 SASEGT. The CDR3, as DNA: TGTGCCAGCAGACTACAGGGAGGACAGTACAATGAGCAGTTCTTC. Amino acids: CASRLQGGQYNEQFF.

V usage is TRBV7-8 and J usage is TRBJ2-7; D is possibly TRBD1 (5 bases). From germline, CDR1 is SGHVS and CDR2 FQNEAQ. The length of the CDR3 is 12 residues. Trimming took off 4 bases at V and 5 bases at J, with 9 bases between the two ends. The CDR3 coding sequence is TGTGCCAGCAGCTACGGCAGGGACGAGCAGTACTTC. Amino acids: CASSYGRDEQYF.